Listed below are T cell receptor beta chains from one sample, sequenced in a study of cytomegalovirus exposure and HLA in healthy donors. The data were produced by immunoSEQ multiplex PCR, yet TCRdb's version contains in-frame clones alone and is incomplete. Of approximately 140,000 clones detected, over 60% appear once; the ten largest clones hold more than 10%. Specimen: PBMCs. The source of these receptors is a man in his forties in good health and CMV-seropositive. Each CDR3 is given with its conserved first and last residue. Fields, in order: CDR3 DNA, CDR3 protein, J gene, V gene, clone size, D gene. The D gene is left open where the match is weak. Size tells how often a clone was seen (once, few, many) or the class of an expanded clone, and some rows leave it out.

cdr3_nt: TGTGCCAGCAGCTTAGGAGGGGGCCATGAAGCTTTCTTT
cdr3_aa: CASSLGGGHEAFF
j_call: TRBJ1-1
v_call: TRBV13
clone_size: many
d_call: TRBD1

cdr3_nt: TGCGCCAGCAGCCAAGATTGGGGACAGCCGTCCTACGAGCAGTACTTC
cdr3_aa: CASSQDWGQPSYEQYF
j_call: TRBJ2-7
v_call: TRBV4-1
clone_size: .
d_call: TRBD1

cdr3_nt: TGTGCCAGCAGCTATAGGGGGTCAGATACGCAGTATTTT
cdr3_aa: CASSYRGSDTQYF
j_call: TRBJ2-3
v_call: TRBV5-4
clone_size: .
d_call: .

cdr3_nt: TGCAGCGTTGTACAGAACATTCAGTACTTC
cdr3_aa: CSVVQNIQYF
j_call: TRBJ2-4
v_call: TRBV29-1
clone_size: few
d_call: .

cdr3_nt: TGCGCCAGCAGCCAAGATGTAGCGGAGACCTACGAGCAGTACTTC
cdr3_aa: CASSQDVAETYEQYF
j_call: TRBJ2-7
v_call: TRBV4-3
clone_size: once
d_call: .

cdr3_nt: TGTGCCAGCAGCGTACTAGCGGGAGGGCCCTACACCGGGGAGCTGTTTTTT
cdr3_aa: CASSVLAGGPYTGELFF
j_call: TRBJ2-2
v_call: TRBV9
clone_size: .
d_call: TRBD2

cdr3_nt: TGTGCCTGGAGGATACAGGGTGCTGGGGCCAACGGCCTGACTTTC
cdr3_aa: CAWRIQGAGANGLTF
j_call: TRBJ2-6
v_call: TRBV30
clone_size: few
d_call: .

cdr3_nt: TGTGCCAGCAGCTCAAGGGGACTAGCGATCGATACGCAGTATTTT
cdr3_aa: CASSSRGLAIDTQYF
j_call: TRBJ2-3
v_call: TRBV7-2
clone_size: .
d_call: TRBD2

cdr3_nt: TGTGCCAGCGGGGAGAACTCCAACACCGGGGAGCTGTTTTTT
cdr3_aa: CASGENSNTGELFF
j_call: TRBJ2-2
v_call: TRBV27
clone_size: .
d_call: .

cdr3_nt: TGTGCCAGCAGCTCGGAAGGTAGGGGGGGCTGGAACGAGCAGTACTTC
cdr3_aa: CASSSEGRGGWNEQYF
j_call: TRBJ2-7
v_call: TRBV5-4
clone_size: .
d_call: .

cdr3_nt: TGTGCCAGCAGTGGGGGACTAGCGGGAGCCTACGAGCAGTACTTC
cdr3_aa: CASSGGLAGAYEQYF
j_call: TRBJ2-7
v_call: TRBV28
clone_size: few
d_call: TRBD2

cdr3_nt: TGTGCCAGCAGGTTCGATTCCAGGGTGGGCGGCTACACCTTC
cdr3_aa: CASRFDSRVGGYTF
j_call: TRBJ1-2
v_call: TRBV5-4
clone_size: few
d_call: .

cdr3_nt: TGTGCCAGCAGCCCCCACAGGAGCTCTGGAAACACCATATATTTT
cdr3_aa: CASSPHRSSGNTIYF
j_call: TRBJ1-3
v_call: TRBV11-2
clone_size: .
d_call: .

cdr3_nt: TGCGCCAGCAGCTTGGGACAGGCCCCCTACGAGCAGTACTTC
cdr3_aa: CASSLGQAPYEQYF
j_call: TRBJ2-7
v_call: TRBV5-1
clone_size: .
d_call: .

cdr3_nt: TGTGCCAGCCCCCCAGTGAATCAGCCCCAGCATTTT
cdr3_aa: CASPPVNQPQHF
j_call: TRBJ1-5
v_call: TRBV21-1
clone_size: .
d_call: .

cdr3_nt: TGTGCCAGCAGCCGACAGCAGGGGAAGGATGGCTACACCTTC
cdr3_aa: CASSRQQGKDGYTF
j_call: TRBJ1-2
v_call: TRBV4-2
clone_size: .
d_call: .

cdr3_nt: TGTGCCTGGAATAGCGGGGGGTCCTACGAGCAGTACTTC
cdr3_aa: CAWNSGGSYEQYF
j_call: TRBJ2-7
v_call: TRBV30
clone_size: .
d_call: TRBD2

cdr3_nt: TGTGCCAGCAGCTCCGACACCCGTTCTAGCACAGATACGCAGTATTTT
cdr3_aa: CASSSDTRSSTDTQYF
j_call: TRBJ2-3
v_call: TRBV5-4
clone_size: .
d_call: .

cdr3_nt: TGTGCCAGTAGTATAAACGGGAGGGCCTACGAGCAGTACTTC
cdr3_aa: CASSINGRAYEQYF
j_call: TRBJ2-7
v_call: TRBV19
clone_size: .
d_call: TRBD2

cdr3_nt: TGTGCCAGCAGCTACGGGAGCAATGAGCAGTTCTTC
cdr3_aa: CASSYGSNEQFF
j_call: TRBJ2-1
v_call: TRBV11-2
clone_size: .
d_call: .

cdr3_nt: TGTTCCAGCAGCCTCAGTCAGAACGGCTACACCTTC
cdr3_aa: CSSSLSQNGYTF
j_call: TRBJ1-2
v_call: TRBV7-9
clone_size: .
d_call: .

cdr3_nt: TGTGCCAGTAGTACAACCACCGGGACAGCCTATGGCTACACCTTC
cdr3_aa: CASSTTTGTAYGYTF
j_call: TRBJ1-2
v_call: TRBV19
clone_size: few
d_call: TRBD1

cdr3_nt: TGCGCCAGCAGCCAAGAGTATATTTTGAGACTAGCGAACCAAGAGACCCAGTACTTC
cdr3_aa: CASSQEYILRLANQETQYF
j_call: TRBJ2-5
v_call: TRBV4-3
clone_size: .
d_call: TRBD2

cdr3_nt: TGTGCCAGCAGCTTAGGACTTGCGGGCGAGCAGTACTTC
cdr3_aa: CASSLGLAGEQYF
j_call: TRBJ2-7
v_call: TRBV11-2
clone_size: .
d_call: .

cdr3_nt: TGTGCCATCATGGGACAGGGGCAGGATGGCTACACCTTC
cdr3_aa: CAIMGQGQDGYTF
j_call: TRBJ1-2
v_call: TRBV10-3
clone_size: .
d_call: TRBD1

cdr3_nt: TGCAGCGTTGAAGGTCGACAGGGGGCAAAGAGCTCCTACAATGAGCAGTTCTTC
cdr3_aa: CSVEGRQGAKSSYNEQFF
j_call: TRBJ2-1
v_call: TRBV29-1
clone_size: few
d_call: TRBD1

cdr3_nt: TGTGCCAGCAGTTACAGGGGATCCAATCAGCCCCAGCATTTT
cdr3_aa: CASSYRGSNQPQHF
j_call: TRBJ1-5
v_call: TRBV6-6
clone_size: .
d_call: .

cdr3_nt: TGTGCCAGCAGCTTATTCGAGGACACTGAAGCTTTCTTT
cdr3_aa: CASSLFEDTEAFF
j_call: TRBJ1-1
v_call: TRBV7-3
clone_size: .
d_call: .

cdr3_nt: TGTGCCAGCAGCCCGACAGGGGTTTTGAACTATGGCTACACCTTC
cdr3_aa: CASSPTGVLNYGYTF
j_call: TRBJ1-2
v_call: TRBV11-1
clone_size: .
d_call: TRBD1

cdr3_nt: TGTGCCAGCAGCTTAGCGATTGGTAGCGGGGTTGAGCAGTTCTTC
cdr3_aa: CASSLAIGSGVEQFF
j_call: TRBJ2-1
v_call: TRBV7-6
clone_size: .
d_call: TRBD2

cdr3_nt: TGTGCCAGCAGCGACCGTTCTGGGACTAGCGGATACAATGAGCAGTTCTTC
cdr3_aa: CASSDRSGTSGYNEQFF
j_call: TRBJ2-1
v_call: TRBV11-3
clone_size: .
d_call: TRBD2

cdr3_nt: TGTGCCAGCAGCTTGGAAGGACAGGGGGCCCACGAGCAGTACTTC
cdr3_aa: CASSLEGQGAHEQYF
j_call: TRBJ2-7
v_call: TRBV5-4
clone_size: .
d_call: TRBD1

cdr3_nt: TGTGCCAGCAGCAGTACCGGGACTAGCGGATACAATGAGCAGTTCTTC
cdr3_aa: CASSSTGTSGYNEQFF
j_call: TRBJ2-1
v_call: TRBV7-9
clone_size: .
d_call: TRBD2

cdr3_nt: TGTGCCAGCGGGCATGACTATGGCTACACCTTC
cdr3_aa: CASGHDYGYTF
j_call: TRBJ1-2
v_call: TRBV2
clone_size: .
d_call: .

cdr3_nt: TGTGCCAGCAGTGAAACGGGACAGGGTGATGGCTACACCTTC
cdr3_aa: CASSETGQGDGYTF
j_call: TRBJ1-2
v_call: TRBV6-1
clone_size: .
d_call: TRBD1

cdr3_nt: TGTGCCAGTACCCCGGGACTAGCGGGACCGTACAATGAGCAGTTCTTC
cdr3_aa: CASTPGLAGPYNEQFF
j_call: TRBJ2-1
v_call: TRBV19
clone_size: .
d_call: TRBD2

cdr3_nt: TGTGCCAGCAGTGGAGGACAGGGGGGTCCTTCTGGAAACACCATATATTTT
cdr3_aa: CASSGGQGGPSGNTIYF
j_call: TRBJ1-3
v_call: TRBV2
clone_size: .
d_call: TRBD1

cdr3_nt: TGCGCCAGCAGCTTTGGGACTGGGGGGGATACGCAGTATTTT
cdr3_aa: CASSFGTGGDTQYF
j_call: TRBJ2-3
v_call: TRBV5-1
clone_size: .
d_call: .

cdr3_nt: TGTGCCAGCAGCATGGGGCAGACTCGAGCCAAAAACATTCAGTACTTC
cdr3_aa: CASSMGQTRAKNIQYF
j_call: TRBJ2-4
v_call: TRBV5-4
clone_size: .
d_call: .

cdr3_nt: TGTGCTAGTGGTTTGACCCGAACAGGGGGCCCGAATGAAAAACTGTTTTTT
cdr3_aa: CASGLTRTGGPNEKLFF
j_call: TRBJ1-4
v_call: TRBV12-5
clone_size: .
d_call: TRBD1

cdr3_nt: TGTGCCAGCAGCCCCTTCGGGGGAACCACCGGGGAGCTGTTTTTT
cdr3_aa: CASSPFGGTTGELFF
j_call: TRBJ2-2
v_call: TRBV14
clone_size: .
d_call: .